These 32 T cell receptor beta chains came from one sample sequenced in a study of blood T cell repertoires in COVID-19. Measured with immunoSEQ multiplex PCR; TCRdb has only the in-frame clones, and not every one. The data show 200,000 to 250,000 clones, 85% to 90% seen once. Sequencing input: PBMCs or T cells enriched from blood (not recorded which). These TCRs come from a man aged 35-49 years who had recovered from COVID-19.

CDR3 in DNA: TGTGCCAGCAGCCCTTCCGACGGGGGACCCGCCCCCCGGTACTTC. This encodes CASSPSDGGPAPRYF. The V and J genes are TRBV11-3 and TRBJ2-7; D may be TRBD2 (6 bases). Trimming cost V 5 bases and J 12 bases, with 26 bases left between them. CDR1 is SGHNT and CDR2 is YENEEA in the germline V gene. The CDR3 spans 15 residues. The complete variable domain, with remaining parts taken from reference TRBV11-3 and TRBJ2-7, reads EAGVVQSPRYKIIEKKQPVAFWCNPISGHNTLYWYLQNLGQGPELLIRYENEEAVDDSQLPKDRFSAERLKGVDSTLKIQPAELGDSAVYLCASSPSDGGPAPRYFGPGTRLTVT.

This sequence joins TRBV9 and TRBJ2-5; 8 bases align to TRBD2. In germline, CDR1 is SGDLS, CDR2 YYNGEE. This CDR3 is 15 amino acids long. The V segment lost 4 bases and the J segment 4 bases; nucleotides outside the gene matches: 9. The CDR3 DNA is TGTGCCAGCAGCCCCGGGGGGGGTAGCGGAGAGACCCAGTACTTC. It yields the protein CASSPGGGSGETQYF. The full variable domain, completed using reference TRBV9 and TRBJ2-5, is DSGVTQTPKHLITATGQRVTLRCSPRSGDLSVYWYQQSLDQGLQFLIQYYNGEERAKGNILERFSAQQFPDLHSELNLSSLELGDSALYFCASSPGGGSGETQYFGPGTRLLVL.

The chain joins TRBV30 to TRBJ2-7; 7 bases line up with TRBD2. Unmatched junction bases numbered 5, after V lost 5 bases and J lost 4 bases. CDR1 is GTSNPN and CDR2 is SVGIG in the germline V gene (reference sequence). The CDR3 loop spans 12 amino acids. The CDR3: CAWGRAKYEQYF. CDR3 bases: TGTGCCTGGGGGAGGGCGAAGTACGAGCAGTACTTC.

In this sample, this clone turned up a few times. V and J are TRBV4-3 and TRBJ1-5; 8 positions match TRBD1. After removal of 2 bases from V and 7 bases from J, the junction contained 7 bases not matched to a gene. This CDR3 is built from 15 residues. Germline-derived CDR1 and CDR2 are LGHNA and YSLEER. The DNA for the CDR3 is TGCGCCAGCAGCCAATATCGGGACAGGTCCCAGCCCCAGCATTTT. The encoded protein is CASSQYRDRSQPQHF.

This chain joins TRBV21-1 and TRBJ2-3; TRBD2, the D gene given by the table, was not confirmed from the DNA. TRBV21-1 is a pseudogene. CDR3 length: 14 residues. The CDR3 coding sequence is TGTGCCAGCAGTGGTGAGTATAGCACAGATACGCAGTATTTT. Residues: CASSGEYSTDTQYF.

V and J are TRBV6-4 and TRBJ1-2; maybe TRBD1 (5 bases). Germline V gene lookup returns CDR1 MRHNA and CDR2 SNTAGT. This CDR3 spans 13 amino acids. The germline V and J ends were trimmed by 3 bases and 3 bases, with 8 bases remaining between them. CDR3 region: CASSEGRDYGYTF. The CDR3 DNA reads as TGTGCCAGCAGTGAAGGCAGGGACTATGGCTACACCTTC.

Worth noting for this clone: This CDR3 is also generated by other DNA sequences in the sample. This chain links TRBV9 with TRBJ1-1; no clear D gene. Germline V gene sequence: CDR1 SGDLS, CDR2 YYNGEE. Trimming pared 0 bases from V and 0 bases from J, leaving 9 bases between. The CDR3 spans 15 residues. This CDR3 reads CASSVVEGLNTEAFF. DNA of the CDR3: TGTGCCAGCAGCGTAGTTGAGGGCTTGAACACTGAAGCTTTCTTT.

The chain uses TRBV10-3 and TRBJ2-1; TRBD2 matches 7 bases. The V segment lost 3 bases and the J segment 4 bases; nucleotides outside the gene matches: 6. Germline V gene sequence: CDR1 ENHRY, CDR2 SYGVKD. CDR3 length equals 15 residues. The CDR3 protein is CAISEVGRGYNEQFF. CDR3 DNA sequence: TGTGCCATCAGTGAAGTGGGGCGGGGGTACAATGAGCAGTTCTTC.

The CDR3 sequence: CASTFNLGRSYEQYF. CDR3 in DNA: TGCGCCAGCACCTTCAATCTAGGCCGCTCCTACGAGCAGTACTTC. The chain couples TRBV4-3 to TRBJ2-7; D call uncertain. Deletions cut 7 bases from V and 0 bases from J, with 16 bases between. The length of the CDR3 is 15 residues. Germline CDR1 LGHNA, CDR2 YSLEER.

This sequence joins TRBV10-3 and TRBJ1-6; 9 bases match TRBD1. The CDR3 totals 15 residues. The trim removed 7 bases at V and 10 bases at J, leaving 11 bases unmatched. Germline assignment: CDR1 ENHRY and CDR2 SYGVKD. CDR3 sequence reads: CAITREGTGKSPLHF. The CDR3 coding sequence is TGTGCCATCACCCGGGAGGGGACAGGGAAATCACCCCTCCACTTT.

The chain has TRBV7-2 and TRBJ2-7; D is possibly TRBD2 (6 bases). The CDR3 consists of 13 residues. CDR1 is SGHTA and CDR2 is FQGNSA in the germline V gene. Trimming stripped 1 base from V and 5 bases from J, with 9 bases between. CDR3 DNA: TGTGCCAGCAGCTTAGTCGGGGGAGACGAGCAGTACTTC. Translated, it gives CASSLVGGDEQYF.

The rearrangement joins TRBV4-1 to TRBJ1-5; D unresolved. Germline CDR1 MGHRA, CDR2 YSYEKL. Trimming took 3 bases from V and 6 from J, leaving 18 bases between them. This CDR3 is 16 amino acids long. CDR3 nucleotides: TGCGCCAGCAGCCATCCCCGGGCGGGGTCAGGTCAGCCCCAGCATTTT. Its protein is CASSHPRAGSGQPQHF.

The chain links TRBV11-2 to TRBJ2-2; D is unresolved. The CDR3 is 17 residues long. Trimming pared 3 bases from V and 2 bases from J, leaving 16 bases between. Germline V CDR1 and CDR2: SGHAT, FQNNGV. CDR3 in amino acids: CASSFRGNFFNTGELFF. DNA for the CDR3: TGTGCCAGCAGCTTCCGCGGAAACTTCTTTAACACCGGGGAGCTGTTTTTT.

The chain couples TRBV2 to TRBJ1-6; 7 bases agree with TRBD1. Germline CDR1 and CDR2: SNHLY and FYNNEI. The CDR3 length is 13 residues. J lost 6 bases, V lost 6 bases, and 2 bases had no gene match. In DNA, the CDR3 is TGTGCCAGCAGGACAGGGCCTAATTCACCCCTCCACTTT. Translating gives CASRTGPNSPLHF. The whole variable domain, filled in from reference TRBV2 and TRBJ1-6, reads EPEVTQTPSHQVTQMGQEVILRCVPISNHLYFYWYRQILGQKVEFLVSFYNNEISEKSEIFDDQFSVERPDGSNFTLKIRSTKLEDSAMYFCASRTGPNSPLHFGNGTRLTVT.

This chain links TRBV2 with TRBJ1-5, with unresolved D. Germline assignment: CDR1 SNHLY and CDR2 FYNNEI. Trimming cost V 3 bases and J 4 bases, with 13 bases left between them. The CDR3 runs to 15 residues. The chain's CDR3 is CASSEGGQANQPQHF. For the CDR3, the DNA is TGTGCCAGCAGTGAGGGTGGCCAGGCGAATCAGCCCCAGCATTTT.

J is TRBJ2-7 and V is TRBV18, with 10 bases identical to TRBD1. The germline V gene encodes CDR1 KGHSH and CDR2 LQKENI. The CDR3 has 15 residues. The V segment lost 6 bases and the J segment 1 base; nucleotides outside the gene matches: 6. In nucleotides, the CDR3 is TGTGCCAGCTCGCTTCGGGGACAGGGGTCCTACGAGCAGTACTTC. Translated, it gives CASSLRGQGSYEQYF.

V and J are TRBV5-1 and TRBJ2-2; 8 bases fit TRBD2. Germline V gives CDR1 SGHRS, CDR2 YFSETQ. V dropped 5 bases and J dropped 3; count of bases not matched to a gene: 6. CDR3 length equals 15 residues. The CDR3 DNA reads as TGCGCCAGCAGTCCCGGGACTAGGGACACCGGGGAGCTGTTTTTT. Its translation: CASSPGTRDTGELFF.

The chain combines TRBV28 with TRBJ2-7; D ambiguous. Germline-derived CDR1 and CDR2 are MDHEN and SYDVKM. V was pared by 5 bases and J by 4 bases, with 3 bases between. The CDR3 loop spans 10 amino acids. CDR3 protein: CASSTYEQYF. CDR3 nucleotides: TGTGCCAGCAGTACTTACGAGCAGTACTTC.

The genes are TRBV30 and TRBJ1-2; 8 nucleotides agree with TRBD1. Germline assignment: CDR1 GTSNPN and CDR2 SVGIG (reference sequence). CDR3 size: 13 residues. With 2 bases clipped from V and 6 bases from J, the junction kept 5 bases outside the gene matches. Written as DNA, the CDR3 is TGTGCCTGGAGTTACGCGGACAGGGATGGCTACACCTTC. Amino acids: CAWSYADRDGYTF.

This clone was observed a single time. The chain has TRBV7-2 and TRBJ1-1; no firm D call. V lost 4 bases and J lost 0, with 6 bases in between. From germline, CDR1 is SGHTA and CDR2 FQGNSA. CDR3 size: 13 residues. DNA for the CDR3: TGTGCCAGCAGCTCCGAGCTGAACACTGAAGCTTTCTTT. It is translated as CASSSELNTEAFF. The full variable domain, in which reference TRBV7-2 and TRBJ1-1 provide the parts outside the CDR3, is GAGVSQSPSNKVTEKGKDVELRCDPISGHTALYWYRQSLGQGLEFLIYFQGNSAPDKSGLPSDRFSAERTGGSVSTLTIQRTQQEDSAVYLCASSSELNTEAFFGQGTRLTVV.

The sample holds a few counts of this clone. This sample also contains other DNA sequences that code for the same CDR3. The V call is TRBV7-9, the J call TRBJ1-1, with TRBD1 matching over 7 bases. The trim removed 5 bases at V and 1 base at J, leaving 4 bases unmatched. CDR1 is SEHNR, CDR2 FQNEAQ, per germline (reference sequence). This CDR3 spans 14 amino acids. CDR3 residues: CASSLGTANTEAFF. The CDR3 bases are TGTGCCAGCAGCCTCGGGACAGCGAACACTGAAGCTTTCTTT.

CDR3 region: CASSLATGGQPQHF. Written as DNA, the CDR3 is TGTGCCAGCAGTTTAGCCACCGGGGGTCAGCCCCAGCATTTT. The V call is TRBV28, the J call TRBJ1-5; the D gene is possibly TRBD1 (5 bases). Per germline, CDR1 MDHEN and CDR2 SYDVKM. The CDR3 runs to 14 residues. V lost 2 bases, J lost 6 bases, and 11 bases lay in between.

In this sample, this clone turned up once. The chain carries TRBV7-3 and TRBJ1-1; D gene uncertain. The CDR3 extends over 14 amino acids. Germline lookup yields CDR1 SGHTA and CDR2 FQGTGA. V was pared by 2 bases and J by 0 bases, with 7 bases between. Here the CDR3 DNA reads TGTGCCAGCAGCTTAGGCCCTTTGAACACTGAAGCTTTCTTT. This encodes CASSLGPLNTEAFF.

This chain links TRBV4-1 with TRBJ2-7; D not certain. The V gene's germline CDR1 is MGHRA and CDR2 YSYEKL. The CDR3 length is 13 residues. Between the trimmed V and J ends, which lost 0 bases and 6 bases, there was a span of 9 bases. CDR3 sequence: CASSQDTRGEQYF. As DNA, the CDR3 is TGCGCCAGCAGCCAAGATACCCGAGGCGAGCAGTACTTC.

This clone came up a few times. The chain combines TRBV29-1 with TRBJ2-2; D unresolved. The V gene lost 3 bases and the J gene lost 0 bases, with 5 bases spanning the gap. Germline CDR1 SQVTM, CDR2 ANQGSEA. This CDR3 is built from 13 residues. Here the CDR3 reads CSVETTNTGELFF. The CDR3 DNA follows: TGCAGCGTTGAGACAACGAACACCGGGGAGCTGTTTTTT.

V and J are TRBV7-2 and TRBJ1-6; TRBD1 agrees at 8 bases. The J segment lost 15 bases and the V segment lost 6 bases, leaving 7 bases of the junction unmatched. The CDR3 is 12 amino acids. Per germline, CDR1 SGHTA and CDR2 FQGNSA. CDR3: CASRRRTGSLHF. CDR3 nucleotides: TGTGCCAGCAGACGACGGACAGGGAGCCTCCACTTT.

The V gene is TRBV2, the J gene TRBJ1-5; the D gene is possibly TRBD1 (5 bases). Trimming removed 11 bases from V and 3 bases from J, with 14 bases in between. The CDR3 is made up of 13 amino acids. Germline V lookup: CDR1 SNHLY, CDR2 FYNNEI. CDR3 nucleotide sequence: TGTGCCCATCGGCGGGGCCCCAATCAGCCCCAGCATTTT. This codes for CAHRRGPNQPQHF.

The chain employs TRBV5-6 and TRBJ2-1; D unclear. Germline V lookup: CDR1 SGHDT, CDR2 YYEEEE. This CDR3 spans 14 amino acids. The germline V and J ends were trimmed by 3 bases and 8 bases, with 15 bases remaining between them. CDR3 sequence reads: CASSSSAESDEQFF. The CDR3 DNA is TGTGCCAGCAGCTCCTCGGCGGAGAGCGATGAGCAGTTCTTC. Full variable domain (remainder filled in from reference TRBV5-6 and TRBJ2-1): DAGVTQSPTHLIKTRGQQVTLRCSPKSGHDTVSWYQQALGQGPQFIFQYYEEEERQRGNFPDRFSGHQFPNYSSELNVNALLLGDSALYLCASSSSAESDEQFFGPGTRLTVL.

J is TRBJ2-1 and V is TRBV29-1, with TRBD1 matching 7 bases. J gave up 6 bases and V 4 bases, and 3 bases lay outside the gene matches. The length of the CDR3 is 12 residues. Germline CDR1 and CDR2: SQVTM and ANQGSEA. The CDR3 DNA reads as TGCAGCGTTGGACAGGGACCCAATGAGCAGTTCTTC. This translates into CSVGQGPNEQFF.

The chain combines TRBV28 with TRBJ1-5, with 7 bases aligning to TRBD1. Germline CDR1 MDHEN, CDR2 SYDVKM. V was clipped by 5 bases and J by 4 bases; unmatched bases: 11. The CDR3 has 16 amino acids. The CDR3 coding sequence is TGTGCCAGCAGTCCCGCCCCGGGACAGACAAATCAGCCCCAGCATTTT. This encodes CASSPAPGQTNQPQHF.

This chain connects TRBV29-1 to TRBJ2-7, with D possibly being TRBD2 (6 bases). Looked up from germline, CDR1 is SQVTM and CDR2 is ANQGSEA. V was clipped by 1 base and J by 5 bases, with 9 bases between them. This CDR3 is built from 12 residues. The DNA for the CDR3 is TGCAGCGTTGAAGGAGGGGAGGACGAGCAGTACTTC. Amino acids: CSVEGGEDEQYF.

The rearrangement links TRBV5-8 to TRBJ2-7; 12 bases map to TRBD2. The CDR3 length is 15 residues. CDR1 SGHTS and CDR2 YDEGEE come from the germline V gene. Germline trimming cut 3 bases from V and 3 bases from J; bases unmatched to any gene: 4. The CDR3 loop is CASSSTSGGFYEQYF. The CDR3 nucleotides are TGTGCCAGCAGCTCGACTAGCGGGGGATTCTACGAGCAGTACTTC.